This T cell receptor (beta chain) was captured by sequencing in a study of blood T cells in healthy people across ages (dated by TCRdb to between 2014 and 2017). Study-wide context: Template switching captured roughly one uniquely barcoded TCR beta cDNA molecule per two T cells in model experiments. The donors were split into four age groups: young (average about 15 years), middle-aged (around 40), aged (62) and long-lived (roughly 77). To avoid experimental bias, donors of different ages were randomly spread across the sequencing lanes. The study analyzed two additional independent replicas of 1 million unique cDNA reads from the same blood draw for two donors, one aged 18 to 30 and one aged 80 or older. The study measured age-related changes in TCR beta repertoire diversity using deep sequencing normalized with unique cDNA molecular identifiers.

Systemically healthy Caucasian individuals from Russia, approximately 39 in total and aged about 6 to 90 years, were included as donors. Each donor gave approximately 10 milliliters of peripheral blood, collected into EDTA-treated Vacutainer tubes. Ficoll-Paque density-gradient centrifugation was used to isolate PBMCs, with at least 7 million obtained per sample. Trizol reagent was used to extract total RNA from the PBMCs, yielding at least 5.5 micrograms per sample. For every donor, an aliquot of PBMCs went through flow cytometry to measure the percentages of naive CD45RAhigh/CD27high T cells. The protocol used for the library was 5' RACE. The data were produced on an Illumina HiSeq 2500. A second PCR of roughly 6 to 11 cycles was run with a J-beta primer mix and a sample-barcoded 5' primer. A unique molecular identifier was introduced onto each TCR beta cDNA molecule by a template-switch 5' adaptor carrying 12 random nucleotides. Each sample yielded at least 3 million CDR3-containing paired-end reads. First-strand cDNA was synthesized from all RNA with the Mint cDNA synthesis kit, primed by a TRBC-specific oligonucleotide. Following uracil-DNA glycosylase treatment, all cDNA underwent a first 18-cycle PCR with the universal primers M1SS and BC2_uni_R. The paper's data handling went like this. Each sample was normalized by randomly selecting 1 million high-quality reads, each carrying a distinct molecular identifier. Instead of being binned into consensus sequences, reads with shared molecular identifiers were discarded. MiTCR, run with a Q25 quality threshold and the strictest error-elimination algorithm, handled CDR3 identification, clonotype clustering and error correction. A nonparametric unseen species model with Euler transformation was used to estimate lower-bound total TCR beta diversity. TCRdb reprocessed the public reads (quality trimming at Q25 with fastp, clone calling with MiXCR) and kept in-frame beta chains. Rows are unified per CDR3 protein, each entry keeping the most common DNA and genes. The V and J calls follow TCRdb's processing rather than the paper's. The table for this sample lists more than 650,000 distinct CDR3 sequences; about a fifth of them were counted only once. The leading ten clones occupy roughly a fifth of the sample.

This clonotype has more than one count but fewer than ten. The target of this receptor is not known. No base-level quality is on record; no much larger clone is a single base apart. The CDR3 spans 15 residues, from the cysteine through the phenylalanine. Kept here is only the CDR3 DNA, which spans 45 bases and is read in frame from base 1. What the research found in general, with its limitations: Estimates of total diversity based on one million sequenced T cells were regarded as lower bounds and as underestimates. As age increased, observed TCR beta diversity per million T cells dropped in a roughly linear way, and a significant reduction was already evident by age around 41. Compared with the aged group, more naive CD4+ T cells, fewer expanded clones and increased TCR diversity were shown by the long-lived group, suggesting age selection. Observed TCR beta diversity correlated strongly with the percentage of naive T cells measured by flow cytometry. The CMV infection status of donors was not known, potentially confounding age-related changes in expanded clonotypes. Bulk unsorted PBMC profiling prevented conclusive comparison of naive and antigen-experienced compartments.

Sequencing was performed on blood. This TCR came from a man in his 70s in good health. The chain joins TRBV21-1 to TRBJ2-1; the D call TRBD1 from the table was never checked on the DNA. TRBV21-1 is an annotated pseudogene. The CDR3 in this case is CASSKRRRGYNEQFF. The sequenced DNA: TGTGCCAGCAGCAAAAGGCGGCGGGGCTACAATGAGCAGTTCTTC.